This T cell receptor beta chain stems from a study of blood T cells in healthy people across ages (dated by TCRdb to the mid-2010s). Regarding the research as a whole: Template switching captured roughly one uniquely barcoded TCR beta cDNA molecule per two T cells in model experiments. Age-related changes in TCR beta repertoire diversity were measured in the study by deep sequencing normalized with unique cDNA molecular identifiers. Donors were grouped into four age groups: young (average roughly 15 years), middle-aged (less than 40), aged (62) and long-lived (about 89). To avoid experimental bias, donors of different ages were randomly spread across the sequencing lanes. Two additional independent replicas of 1 million unique cDNA reads from the same blood draw were analyzed for two donors (one aged 18 to 30 and one aged 80 or older).

Broader findings and caveats from the paper: As age increased, observed TCR beta diversity per million T cells dropped in a roughly linear way, and a significant reduction was already evident by age 40. Because donor CMV infection status was unknown, age-related changes in expanded clonotypes were potentially confounded. There was a strong correlation between observed TCR beta diversity and the percentage of naive T cells measured by flow cytometry. Conclusive comparison of naive and antigen-experienced compartments was prevented by the profiling of bulk unsorted PBMCs. Estimates of total diversity based on one million sequenced T cells were regarded as lower bounds and as underestimates. Compared with the aged group, more naive CD4+ T cells, fewer expanded clones and increased TCR diversity were shown by the long-lived group, suggesting age selection.

The library was built by means of 5' RACE. Sequencing instrument: Illumina HiSeq 2500. A second PCR of roughly 6 to 11 cycles was run with a J-beta primer mix and a sample-barcoded 5' primer. A unique molecular identifier was introduced onto each TCR beta cDNA molecule by a template-switch 5' adaptor carrying 12 random nucleotides. Each sample yielded at least 2.5 million CDR3-containing paired-end reads. First-strand cDNA was synthesized from all RNA with the Mint cDNA synthesis kit, primed by a TRBC-specific oligonucleotide. Following uracil-DNA glycosylase treatment, all cDNA underwent a first 18-cycle PCR with the universal primers M1SS and BC2_uni_R. The original pipeline was this. For normalization, 1 million high-quality reads were randomly selected from each sample, with every read carrying a distinct molecular identifier. Reads with shared molecular identifiers were discarded instead of being binned into consensus sequences. MiTCR, run with a Q25 quality threshold and the strictest error-elimination algorithm, handled CDR3 identification, clonotype clustering and error correction. A nonparametric unseen species model with Euler transformation was used to estimate lower-bound total TCR beta diversity. TCRdb took the public reads, trimmed them with fastp at Q25, ran MiXCR for clone calling and kept in-frame beta chains. Each CDR3 protein appears once, grouped with its most common genes and DNA. TCRdb's processing, not the authors', yielded these V and J calls. Across this sample there are 1 million or so distinct CDR3 sequences, with less than 50% seen only once. About 19% of the sample is in the top ten clones.

This clonotype occurred a few times. The antigen it binds to is not known. No base-level quality is on record; no much larger clone is a single base apart. Systemically healthy Caucasian individuals from Russia, 39 in total and aged about 6 to 100 years, were included as donors. Each donor gave around 9 milliliters of peripheral blood, collected into EDTA-treated Vacutainer tubes. Ficoll-Paque density-gradient centrifugation was used to isolate PBMCs, with at least 6 million obtained per sample. Total RNA was extracted from PBMCs with Trizol reagent, with at least 5 micrograms obtained per sample. For every donor, flow cytometry on a PBMC aliquot measured the percentage of naive CD45RAhigh/CD27high T cells. Sequenced material: blood. This receptor was taken from a woman aged 55-70 years in good health.

The CDR3 corresponds to CASSQGRNSPLHF. The bases are TGTGCCAGCAGCCAGGGAAGGAATTCACCCCTCCACTTT. This receptor chain uses TRBV3-1 and TRBJ1-6; a confident D gene designation cannot be given. The CDR3 runs 13 residues from the cysteine to the phenylalanine. Kept here is only the CDR3 DNA, which spans 39 bases and is read in frame from base 1. V and J lose 3 bases and 7 bases, and a span of 7 bases separates them. CDR1 LGHDT and CDR2 YNNKEL are derived from the germline V gene (reference sequence).